These 22 T cell receptor beta chains were sequenced from one sample in a study of OX40 agonist ivuxolimab in advanced cancers. TCRdb's table, derived via immunoSEQ multiplex PCR, lists solely in-frame clones and lacks some. The sample records some 25,000 clones, around 85% being singletons. This material consisted of CD4+ or CD8+ T cells sorted from blood, taken in a trial of the OX40 agonist ivuxolimab. These receptors all stem from an adult with an advanced solid tumor such as melanoma, head and neck, liver or kidney cancer.

The rearrangement uses TRBV6-5 and TRBJ2-1; possible D gene TRBD2, 5 bases. Germline V CDR1 and CDR2: MNHEY, SVGAGI. This CDR3 has 13 residues. Trimming stripped 6 bases from V and 6 bases from J, with 12 bases between. CDR3 DNA: TGTGCCAGCAGCACCGGGATCTTCAATGAGCAGTTCTTC. Translated: CASSTGIFNEQFF.

This chain connects TRBV6-4 to TRBJ2-1; D is unclear. V was clipped by 9 bases and J by 4 bases, with 7 bases between them. There are 11 residues in the CDR3. Germline-derived CDR1 and CDR2 are MRHNA and SNTAGT. Here the CDR3 DNA reads TGTGCCAGTGGAACATACAATGAGCAGTTCTTC. Its protein product is CASGTYNEQFF.

The chain is built from TRBV27 and TRBJ2-1, with 9 bases aligning to TRBD2. CDR3 length equals 15 residues. V lost 6 bases and J lost 8; bases outside the gene matches: 11. Germline V gene sequence: CDR1 MNHEY, CDR2 SMNVEV (reference sequence). CDR3 sequence: CASSLRRGGFDEQFF. As DNA, the CDR3 is TGTGCCAGCAGCCTGCGGCGGGGGGGCTTTGATGAGCAGTTCTTC.

The chain carries TRBV2 and TRBJ2-5, with D unresolved. The CDR3 consists of 12 residues. V lost 9 bases and J lost 8, with 16 bases in between. The germline CDR1 and CDR2 sequences are SNHLY and FYNNEI. The CDR3 nucleotides are TGTGCCAGGTTCCGGGCCGGCGAAACCCAGTACTTC. Amino acids: CARFRAGETQYF.

The chain uses TRBV11-2 and TRBJ2-1; 7 nucleotides agree with TRBD2. The germline gives CDR1 SGHAT, CDR2 FQNNGV. This CDR3 is built from 13 residues. V trimming: 0 bases; J trimming: 10 bases; junction bases outside the gene matches: 3. DNA for the CDR3: TGTGCCAGCAGCTTAGATTTCGGGAGGGAGCAGTTCTTC. This gives the protein CASSLDFGREQFF.

The rearrangement joins TRBV15 to TRBJ2-7, with TRBD2 as a possible D gene (6 bases). CDR3 length: 14 residues. V lost 0 bases and J 5 bases, leaving 11 bases between the germline ends. CDR1 is LNHNV, CDR2 YYDKDF, per germline (reference sequence). CDR3 nucleotide sequence: TGTGCCACCAGCAGAGATTCCACGGGGGACGAGCAGTACTTC. It encodes CATSRDSTGDEQYF.

This chain links TRBV7-9 with TRBJ2-1; TRBD2 matches at 10 bases. The CDR3 is 16 amino acids. The germline CDR1 and CDR2 sequences are SEHNR and FQNEAQ (reference sequence). V shed 5 bases, J shed 2 bases, and the junction held 6 bases outside the gene matches. CDR3 sequence (DNA): TGTGCCAGCAGCGCGACTAGCGGGTCTACCTACAATGAGCAGTTCTTC. Protein: CASSATSGSTYNEQFF.

The chain carries TRBV2 and TRBJ2-6, with D perhaps TRBD1 (5 bases). This CDR3 contains 16 residues. Trimming cost V 6 bases and J 0 bases, with 12 bases left between them. Germline loops: CDR1 SNHLY, CDR2 FYNNEI. The CDR3: CASSVQASSGANVLTF. The CDR3 nucleotides are TGTGCCAGCAGCGTACAGGCAAGCTCTGGGGCCAACGTCCTGACTTTC. Filled out from reference TRBV2 and TRBJ2-6, the complete variable domain reads EPEVTQTPSHQVTQMGQEVILRCVPISNHLYFYWYRQILGQKVEFLVSFYNNEISEKSEIFDDQFSVERPDGSNFTLKIRSTKLEDSAMYFCASSVQASSGANVLTFGAGSRLTVL.

This sequence joins TRBV11-3 and TRBJ2-7, with D possibly TRBD2 on 5 matching bases. The CDR3 spans 13 residues. Germline V gene data show CDR1 as SGHNT and CDR2 as YENEEA. Trimming took off 5 bases at V and 7 bases at J, with 15 bases between the two ends. As DNA, the CDR3 is TGTGCCAGCAGCATTCGACTAACGGGGGAGCAGTACTTC. Translating it yields CASSIRLTGEQYF.

This clone was detected once. This chain connects TRBV10-2 to TRBJ2-3; 9 positions agree with TRBD2. Germline CDR1 WSHSY, CDR2 SAAADI. The CDR3 extends over 18 amino acids. The ends lost 4 bases at V and 0 bases at J; junction bases unmatched: 11. CDR3 bases: TGCGCCAGCAGTGGACCGGGACTAGCAGAGACTAGCACAGATACGCAGTATTTT. Amino acids: CASSGPGLAETSTDTQYF.

By sample fraction, this clone is medium-sized. This sequence joins TRBV30 and TRBJ1-2, with no clear D. CDR1 is GTSNPN, CDR2 SVGIG, per germline (reference sequence). CDR3 length: 14 amino acids. V lost 2 bases, J lost 2 bases, and 12 bases lay in between. The CDR3 nucleotides are TGTGCCTGGAGTTACGATGGCCCGAACTATGGCTACACCTTC. Its protein product is CAWSYDGPNYGYTF.

V and J are TRBV7-9 and TRBJ2-7; tentatively, D is TRBD1 (6 bases). Trimming took off 1 base at V and 6 bases at J, with 13 bases between the two ends. The CDR3 sequence is 14 residues long. Germline V gives CDR1 SEHNR, CDR2 FQNEAQ (reference sequence). The CDR3 DNA sequence: TGTGCCAGCAGCTTAGTGGACAGCCAACCCGAGCAGTACTTC. This codes for CASSLVDSQPEQYF.

This sequence joins TRBV27 and TRBJ1-4; 7 nucleotides align to TRBD1. The CDR3 sequence is 15 residues long. Trimming at V came to 5 bases and at J to 8 bases, leaving 11 bases not matched to a gene. The germline V gene encodes CDR1 MNHEY and CDR2 SMNVEV (reference sequence). As DNA, the CDR3 is TGTGCCAGCAGTCTTCTGACAGGGTCGGGGGAAAAACTGTTTTTT. Its protein product is CASSLLTGSGEKLFF.

J is TRBJ2-5 and V is TRBV6-5; 7 nucleotides match TRBD2. Per the germline V gene, CDR1 is MNHEY and CDR2 is SVGAGI. V dropped 0 bases and J dropped 5; count of bases not matched to a gene: 6. This CDR3 is 15 amino acids long. The CDR3 sequence is CASSYSVGGSETQYF. In DNA form, the CDR3 reads TGTGCCAGCAGTTACTCCGTGGGGGGGAGTGAGACCCAGTACTTC.

The chain recombines TRBV27 with TRBJ2-1, with TRBD1 matching over 8 bases. The CDR3 sequence is 14 residues long. CDR1 and CDR2 from the germline V gene are MNHEY and SMNVEV (reference sequence). V was clipped by 5 bases and J by 7 bases; unmatched bases: 7. The CDR3: CASSPGGARNEQFF. CDR3 DNA: TGTGCCAGCAGTCCAGGGGGCGCGAGGAATGAGCAGTTCTTC.

This sequence joins TRBV18 and TRBJ2-1; D not resolved. CDR1 and CDR2 from the germline V gene are KGHSH and LQKENI. The CDR3 extends over 13 amino acids. V shed 2 bases and J shed 9 bases, with 11 bases lying between them. CDR3 residues: CASSPDDLLEQFF. The CDR3 DNA reads TGTGCCAGCTCACCAGACGACCTTCTTGAGCAGTTCTTC. Complete variable domain (other parts from reference TRBV18 and TRBJ2-1): NAGVMQNPRHLVRRRGQEARLRCSPMKGHSHVYWYRQLPEEGLKFMVYLQKENIIDESGMPKERFSAEFPKEGPSILRIQQVVRGDSAAYFCASSPDDLLEQFFGPGTRLTVL.

The chain carries TRBV6-1 and TRBJ1-2; 9 positions agree with TRBD1. This CDR3 region has 15 residues. V lost 6 bases, J lost 6 bases, and 11 bases stayed unmatched. Looked up from germline, CDR1 is MNHNS and CDR2 is SASEGT. DNA for the CDR3: TGTGCCAGCAGGAACCGGGACAGGGCCTTCGATGGCTACACCTTC. The encoded protein is CASRNRDRAFDGYTF.

This chain links TRBV6-5 with TRBJ1-5; no firm D call. The CDR3 loop spans 15 amino acids. V lost 6 bases, J lost 0 bases, and 12 bases lay in between. Germline V gene lookup returns CDR1 MNHEY and CDR2 SVGAGI. CDR3 bases: TGTGCCAGCAGCCTTCCGGGGTATAGCAATCAGCCCCAGCATTTT. Its protein product is CASSLPGYSNQPQHF.

V and J are TRBV29-1 and TRBJ2-7, with TRBD1 matching over 8 bases. V lost 7 bases to trimming and J lost 5 bases; unmatched junction nucleotides: 7. The CDR3 extends over 12 amino acids. Per the germline V gene, CDR1 is SQVTM and CDR2 is ANQGSEA. CDR3 protein: CSAGQGVHEQYF. The CDR3 nucleotides read TGCAGCGCCGGACAGGGAGTCCACGAGCAGTACTTC.

The chain uses TRBV27 and TRBJ2-7; D gene uncertain. CDR3 length: 14 amino acids. The germline gives CDR1 MNHEY, CDR2 SMNVEV (reference sequence). V lost 6 bases and J lost 3, with 15 bases in between. This CDR3 is CASSRTGLLYEQYF. The CDR3 DNA sequence: TGTGCCAGCAGCAGGACGGGCTTACTCTACGAGCAGTACTTC.

V usage is TRBV19 and J usage is TRBJ2-7; 9 bases match TRBD1. The V and J ends lost 8 bases and 4 bases, in that order; junction bases with no gene match: 3. The CDR3 is 12 residues long. Germline-derived CDR1 and CDR2 are LNHDA and SQIVND (reference sequence). CDR3 in amino acids: CASGTGLYEQYF. In nucleotides, the CDR3 is TGTGCCAGTGGGACAGGGCTGTACGAGCAGTACTTC.

The chain uses TRBV28 and TRBJ1-2; no clear D. Germline values: CDR1 MDHEN, CDR2 SYDVKM. The CDR3 sequence is 13 residues long. V lost 6 bases, J lost 4 bases, and 12 bases lay in between. CDR3 in DNA: TGTGCCAGCAGGCCTGGGTTACTCTATGGCTACACCTTC. As protein: CASRPGLLYGYTF.